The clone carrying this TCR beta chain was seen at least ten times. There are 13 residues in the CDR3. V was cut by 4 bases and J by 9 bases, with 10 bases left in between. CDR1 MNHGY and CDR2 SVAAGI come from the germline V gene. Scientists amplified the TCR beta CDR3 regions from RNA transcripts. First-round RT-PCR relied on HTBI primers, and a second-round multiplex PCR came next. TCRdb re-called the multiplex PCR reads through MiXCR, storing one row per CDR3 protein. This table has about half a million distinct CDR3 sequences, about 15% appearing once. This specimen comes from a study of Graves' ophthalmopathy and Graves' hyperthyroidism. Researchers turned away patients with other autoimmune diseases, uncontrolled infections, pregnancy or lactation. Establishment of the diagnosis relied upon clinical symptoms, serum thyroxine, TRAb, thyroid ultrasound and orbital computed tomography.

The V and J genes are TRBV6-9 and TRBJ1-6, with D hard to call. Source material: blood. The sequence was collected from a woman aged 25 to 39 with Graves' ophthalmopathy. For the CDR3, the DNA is TGTGCCAGCAGTTTCGCCCCTTTTTCACCCCTCCACTTT. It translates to CASSFAPFSPLHF.